This entry is about one T cell receptor (beta chain). The CDR3 length is 16 residues. Looked up from germline, CDR1 is SGDLS and CDR2 is YYNGEE. Germline trimming cut 3 bases from V and 6 bases from J; bases unmatched to any gene: 9. This sample was taken from a study of OX40 agonist ivuxolimab in advanced cancers. Here immunoSEQ multiplex PCR was the method, and the copy in TCRdb shows in-frame clones only, minus some. The repertoire has about 77,000 clones, around 88% of them found once; the top ten carry 0.76%. Sequenced here: CD4+ or CD8+ T cells sorted from blood, sampled in a trial of the OX40 agonist ivuxolimab. The sequence was collected from an adult with an advanced solid tumor such as melanoma, head and neck, liver or kidney cancer. The V call is TRBV9, the J call TRBJ2-1, with TRBD2 identical over 10 bases. Here the CDR3 DNA reads TGTGCCAGCAGCGCGACTAGCGGGCCGGATTTCAATGAGCAGTTCTTC. This codes for CASSATSGPDFNEQFF. The variable domain in full, with the rest retrieved from reference TRBV9 and TRBJ2-1, is DSGVTQTPKHLITATGQRVTLRCSPRSGDLSVYWYQQSLDQGLQFLIQYYNGEERAKGNILERFSAQQFPDLHSELNLSSLELGDSALYFCASSATSGPDFNEQFFGPGTRLTVL.